This passage covers 5 T cell receptor beta chains from one sample sequenced in a study of control samples from healthy donors and cancer patients. Using immunoSEQ multiplex PCR, the repertoire was profiled, and TCRdb retains in-frame clones only, with some absent. This sample yields some 160,000 clones, of which around 96% are seen a single time; around 9.3% belongs to the top ten. Sequencing input: blood. Receptor source: a woman in her thirties or forties in good health.

The chain has TRBV2 and TRBJ1-2; D perhaps matches TRBD1 (6 bases). Germline V gene lookup returns CDR1 SNHLY and CDR2 FYNNEI. CDR3 length: 12 amino acids. V shed 4 bases and J shed 9 bases, with 12 bases lying between them. The DNA of the CDR3 is TGTGCCAGCAGTGTCAGGACAGCCCGCTACACCTTC. Amino acid sequence: CASSVRTARYTF.

This clone has just one count. The rearrangement links TRBV5-1 to TRBJ2-5, with 8 bases that match TRBD2. Germline V gives CDR1 SGHRS, CDR2 YFSETQ. The CDR3 has 15 amino acids. The V and J ends lost 2 bases and 5 bases, in that order; junction bases with no gene match: 8. As DNA, the CDR3 is TGCGCCAGCAGCTTACAGGGACTAGGTAGGGAGACCCAGTACTTC. Translating gives CASSLQGLGRETQYF.

This clone was recorded once. The chain recombines TRBV6-2 or TRBV6-3 with TRBJ1-6; the D is unclear. In germline, CDR1 is MNHEY, CDR2 SVGEGT. V was pared by 4 bases and J by 7 bases, with 5 bases between. The CDR3 covers 12 residues. The CDR3, as DNA: TGTGCCAGCAGTTCTCTAAATTCACCCCTCCACTTT. As protein: CASSSLNSPLHF.

CDR3 sequence: CASSQDPSHYGYTF. In nucleotides, the CDR3 is TGCGCCAGCAGCCAAGATCCAAGCCACTATGGCTACACCTTC. The J gene is TRBJ1-2, the V gene TRBV4-1, with D unresolved. The V end was cut by 0 bases, the J end by 3 bases, with 8 bases between. The CDR3 has 14 residues. Per the germline V gene, CDR1 is MGHRA and CDR2 is YSYEKL.

This clone appeared a single time. The same CDR3 also results from other DNA sequences found in this sample. V and J are TRBV13 and TRBJ1-2, with 7 bases fitting TRBD1. Trimming cost V 0 bases and J 5 bases; bases outside gene matches: 3. Germline V gene lookup returns CDR1 PRHDT and CDR2 FYEKMQ (reference sequence). The CDR3 runs 14 residues. DNA of the CDR3: TGTGCCAGCAGCTTAGGGTCAGGGGGGTATGGCTACACCTTC. This codes for CASSLGSGGYGYTF.